The 16 T cell receptor beta chains below come from one sample, sequenced in a study of cytomegalovirus exposure and HLA in healthy donors. Primers for the PCR totalled 60 Vbeta and 13 Jbeta. Sequencing used immunoSEQ multiplex PCR; TCRdb keeps in-frame clones, though not all of them. Here the sample spans 200,000 to 250,000 clones, about three quarters being singletons. Sequencing input: PBMCs. The receptors were sampled from a man aged 40-55 years in good health and CMV-seronegative.

V usage is TRBV6-5 and J usage is TRBJ2-5, with 10 bases that match TRBD2. Germline V gene lookup returns CDR1 MNHEY and CDR2 SVGAGI. V shed 2 bases, J shed 4 bases, and the junction held 4 bases outside the gene matches. The CDR3 spans 15 residues. The CDR3 DNA reads TGTGCCAGCAGTTACGGAGCGGGAGGGCCAGAGACCCAGTACTTC. Residues: CASSYGAGGPETQYF.

Regarding this clone: Other DNA sequences in this specimen translate into the identical CDR3. The chain recombines TRBV4-2 with TRBJ2-3, with 8 positions matching TRBD2. V shed 4 bases, J shed 4 bases, and the junction held 10 bases outside the gene matches. From germline, CDR1 is LGHNA and CDR2 YNFKEQ. The CDR3 length is 16 residues. Here the CDR3 DNA reads TGTGCCAGCAGCCTTCATGAAGCGGGGGTTGCAGATACGCAGTATTTT. It encodes CASSLHEAGVADTQYF.

V and J are TRBV28 and TRBJ1-4, with 9 bases matching TRBD1. The CDR3 runs to 15 residues. Trimming cost V 4 bases and J 5 bases; bases outside gene matches: 5. Per the germline V gene, CDR1 is MDHEN and CDR2 is SYDVKM. Here the CDR3 reads CASSSETGGNEKLFF. CDR3 nucleotides: TGTGCCAGCAGTTCCGAGACAGGGGGAAATGAAAAACTGTTTTTT. The whole variable domain, filled in from reference TRBV28 and TRBJ1-4, reads DVKVTQSSRYLVKRTGEKVFLECVQDMDHENMFWYRQDPGLGLRLIYFSYDVKMKEKGDIPEGYSVSREKKERFSLILESASTNQTSMYLCASSSETGGNEKLFFGSGTQLSVL.

V and J are TRBV7-8 and TRBJ1-3, with D tentatively TRBD1 (6 bases). The V gene lost 1 base and the J gene lost 0 bases, with 19 bases spanning the gap. This CDR3 region has 19 residues. Germline CDR1 is SGHVS and CDR2 is FQNEAQ. CDR3 loop: CASSLGLSIQGNSGNTIYF. CDR3 bases: TGTGCCAGCAGCTTAGGCCTTTCTATTCAGGGGAACTCTGGAAACACCATATATTTT.

The chain recombines TRBV4-1 with TRBJ2-7; 7 bases align to TRBD1. The CDR3 consists of 16 residues. Germline CDR1 MGHRA, CDR2 YSYEKL. Trimming cost V 0 bases and J 0 bases; bases outside gene matches: 5. The CDR3 loop reads CASSQDWPGGSYEQYF. The CDR3 DNA follows: TGCGCCAGCAGCCAAGATTGGCCAGGGGGCTCCTACGAGCAGTACTTC.

This chain uses TRBV5-1 with TRBJ1-1; D is undetermined. This CDR3 contains 13 residues. Germline loops: CDR1 SGHRS, CDR2 YFSETQ. The germline V and J ends were trimmed by 5 bases and 0 bases, with 8 bases remaining between them. The chain's CDR3 is CASRAVLNTEAFF. The DNA for the CDR3 is TGCGCCAGCAGGGCAGTACTGAACACTGAAGCTTTCTTT.

This clone was recorded once. The chain links TRBV27 to TRBJ2-1; 9 nucleotides line up with TRBD2. Germline lookup yields CDR1 MNHEY and CDR2 SMNVEV (reference sequence). V shed 9 bases and J 5 bases; nucleotides not matched to a gene: 20. The CDR3 contains 18 residues. CDR3 residues: CASLPRARSGRTDNEQFF. The CDR3 DNA reads as TGTGCCAGTCTCCCCAGAGCCAGGAGCGGGAGGACGGACAATGAGCAGTTCTTC.

V and J are TRBV5-1 and TRBJ2-7; D perhaps matches TRBD2 (5 bases). Germline CDR1 SGHRS, CDR2 YFSETQ. Trimming took off 0 bases at V and 7 bases at J, with 14 bases between the two ends. CDR3 length: 14 residues. CDR3 DNA sequence: TGCGCCAGCAGCTTGGCCGGGGTCGTAGGGGAGCAGTACTTC. Translation gives CASSLAGVVGEQYF. Combining the CDR3 with reference TRBV5-1 and TRBJ2-7 gives the whole variable domain KAGVTQTPRYLIKTRGQQVTLSCSPISGHRSVSWYQQTPGQGLQFLFEYFSETQRNKGNFPGRFSGRQFSNSRSEMNVSTLELGDSALYLCASSLAGVVGEQYFGPGTRLTVT.

The chain joins TRBV7-3 to TRBJ2-1, with a weak D call TRBD2 (6 bases). In germline, CDR1 is SGHTA, CDR2 FQGTGA. The CDR3 totals 17 residues. The V gene lost 2 bases and the J gene lost 1 base, with 15 bases spanning the gap. DNA for the CDR3: TGTGCCAGCAGCTTACAACCGGCGGGGAGTTCCTACAATGAGCAGTTCTTC. The encoded protein is CASSLQPAGSSYNEQFF.

Points on this clone: This sample also contains other DNA sequences that code for the same CDR3. The rearrangement links TRBV6-5 to TRBJ1-1; D possibly corresponds to TRBD1 (6 bases). This CDR3 contains 13 residues. The V gene's germline CDR1 is MNHEY and CDR2 SVGAGI. V dropped 3 bases and J dropped 4 bases, with 9 bases sitting between them. The CDR3 spells CASSYSRGTEAFF. In DNA, the CDR3 is TGTGCCAGCAGTTATTCCAGGGGCACTGAAGCTTTCTTT.

The chain uses TRBV4-3 and TRBJ2-1; D might be TRBD2 (5 bases). With 0 bases removed from V and 9 bases from J, the gap between germline ends came to 18 bases. This CDR3 region has 16 residues. Germline V gene lookup returns CDR1 LGHNA and CDR2 YSLEER. CDR3 in amino acids: CASSQEVRLGRSEQFF. The CDR3 region has the DNA TGCGCCAGCAGCCAAGAAGTTAGGCTGGGGAGAAGTGAGCAGTTCTTC.

This chain links TRBV7-3 with TRBJ1-1; 8 nucleotides agree with TRBD1. V trimming: 5 bases; J trimming: 5 bases; junction bases outside the gene matches: 7. Germline CDR1 SGHTA, CDR2 FQGTGA. The CDR3 runs 14 residues. CDR3 in amino acids: CASSLMTGATEAFF. CDR3 coding DNA: TGTGCCAGCAGCCTTATGACAGGGGCGACTGAAGCTTTCTTT.

The J gene is TRBJ1-5, the V gene TRBV15; D is ambiguous. CDR1 LNHNV and CDR2 YYDKDF come from the germline V gene (reference sequence). The CDR3 is 14 residues long. The V end lost 6 bases, the J end lost 4 bases, and 13 bases lay between the germline ends. The CDR3 is CATRSRRENQPQHF. The CDR3 DNA reads TGTGCCACCAGATCGAGGAGGGAAAATCAGCCCCAGCATTTT.

This clone is a singleton in its sample. This chain uses TRBV4-2 with TRBJ1-3; D gene unclear. V lost 6 bases and J 0 bases, leaving 6 bases between the germline ends. Germline V gene lookup returns CDR1 LGHNA and CDR2 YNFKEQ. The CDR3 is 13 amino acids. CDR3 protein: CASRQSSGNTIYF. As DNA, the CDR3 is TGTGCCAGCAGACAGAGCTCTGGAAACACCATATATTTT.

The genes are TRBV7-9 and TRBJ2-5, with D perhaps matching TRBD1 (6 bases). Germline loops: CDR1 SEHNR, CDR2 FQNEAQ (reference sequence). Trimming removed 5 bases from V and 0 bases from J, with 10 bases in between. The CDR3 covers 14 residues. The CDR3 sequence is CASSRDTNQETQYF. The CDR3 nucleotides read TGTGCCAGCAGCCGGGACACCAACCAAGAGACCCAGTACTTC.

This clone was seen just once. The rearrangement uses TRBV5-5 and TRBJ1-1; possibly TRBD1 for D (6 bases). CDR3 length: 13 amino acids. The germline CDR1 and CDR2 sequences are SGHKS and YYEKEE (reference sequence). With 5 bases removed from V and 4 bases from J, the gap between germline ends came to 12 bases. CDR3 bases: TGTGCCAGCAGATCTCCAGGGGCCACTGAAGCTTTCTTT. Amino acid sequence: CASRSPGATEAFF.